One sample yielded the 17 T cell receptor beta chains listed below, sequenced in a study of blood T cell repertoires in COVID-19 (dated by TCRdb to about 2020). Library prep was done by the immunoSEQ multiplex PCR assay. Drawn from immuneACCESS, this table holds only the in-frame rearrangements with V and J called that TCRdb kept. Clones are partly lost; checked studies trace under half to an unresolved V gene and leave the rest unexplained. Across this sample there are 250,000 or so clones, with approximately 90% seen only once. The ten largest clones capture 2.5% to 3% of the sample. The source material was PBMCs or T cells enriched from blood (not recorded which). Receptor source: a man between 40 and 49 years old who had been exposed to COVID-19.

This clone was observed a few times. J is TRBJ1-1 and V is TRBV7-2; maybe TRBD1 (5 bases). The germline V gene encodes CDR1 SGHTA and CDR2 FQGNSA. The CDR3 sequence is 13 residues long. V was shortened by 4 bases and J by 0 bases, with 6 bases between the two germline ends. The CDR3 reads CASSSTVNTEAFF. In nucleotides, the CDR3 is TGTGCCAGCAGCTCGACAGTGAACACTGAAGCTTTCTTT. The entire variable domain, with the rest obtained from reference TRBV7-2 and TRBJ1-1, is as follows: GAGVSQSPSNKVTEKGKDVELRCDPISGHTALYWYRQSLGQGLEFLIYFQGNSAPDKSGLPSDRFSAERTGGSVSTLTIQRTQQEDSAVYLCASSSTVNTEAFFGQGTRLTVV.

This chain joins TRBV9 and TRBJ2-1, with 11 positions matching TRBD2. Losses at the gene ends were 0 bases for V and 0 bases for J; bases not matched to a gene: 8. Germline loops: CDR1 SGDLS, CDR2 YYNGEE. The CDR3 has 19 amino acids. The CDR3 DNA is TGTGCCAGCAGCGTAGAGGGGTCTAGCGGGAGGAGCTCCTACAATGAGCAGTTCTTC. It codes for CASSVEGSSGRSSYNEQFF.

This chain uses TRBV19 with TRBJ2-2; the match to TRBD2 covers 11 bases. From germline, CDR1 is LNHDA and CDR2 SQIVND (reference sequence). This CDR3 has 15 amino acids. The V segment lost 5 bases and the J segment 9 bases; nucleotides outside the gene matches: 8. CDR3 nucleotides: TGTGCCAGTAGTGTACTAGCGGGAGAGCTGAGGGAGCTGTTTTTT. It encodes CASSVLAGELRELFF.

This rearrangement joins TRBV30 to TRBJ2-1, with D possibly being TRBD2 (5 bases). In germline, CDR1 is GTSNPN, CDR2 SVGIG (reference sequence). This CDR3 is 19 amino acids long. Between the trimmed V and J ends, which lost 4 bases and 1 base, there was a span of 26 bases. DNA of the CDR3: TGTGCCTGGACTACTACAGCGGTCGCTGCCACGGCTTCCTACAATGAGCAGTTCTTC. This encodes CAWTTTAVAATASYNEQFF. Full variable domain (rest looked up from reference TRBV30 and TRBJ2-1): SQTIHQWPATLVQPVGSPLSLECTVEGTSNPNLYWYRQAAGRGLQLLFYSVGIGQISSEVPQNLSASRPQDRQFILSSKKLLLSDSGFYLCAWTTTAVAATASYNEQFFGPGTRLTVL.

Regarding this clone: One end of the junction is discordant with germline, which a read error may explain. V and J are TRBV10-1 and TRBJ1-1; D not certain. The CDR3 runs 8 residues. The V gene's germline CDR1 is WNHNN and CDR2 SYGVQD (reference sequence). Written as DNA, the CDR3 is TGCGCCAGCAGTGATTCGACATTT. Protein product: CASSDSTF.

CDR3 in DNA: TGTGCCAGCAGCTTGACAGGGGAGTCCGTACATGGCTACACCTTC. Protein product: CASSLTGESVHGYTF. The chain recombines TRBV7-2 with TRBJ1-2; 8 bases are shared with TRBD1. This CDR3 region has 15 residues. V dropped 3 bases and J dropped 6; count of bases not matched to a gene: 9. Germline loops: CDR1 SGHTA, CDR2 FQGNSA.

The V call is TRBV19, the J call TRBJ1-2, with D possibly TRBD1 on 5 matching bases. Germline V gene sequence: CDR1 LNHDA, CDR2 SQIVND (reference sequence). The CDR3 covers 15 residues. V was clipped by 3 bases and J by 4 bases, with 15 bases between them. The DNA for the CDR3 is TGTGCCAGTAGTATCTTGTCAGGGTTGAGCTATGGCTACACCTTC. This codes for CASSILSGLSYGYTF.

The CDR3 here is CASSGRNYEQYF. DNA for the CDR3: TGTGCCAGCAGCGGGAGAAACTACGAGCAGTACTTC. This chain connects TRBV11-2 to TRBJ2-7; tentatively, D is TRBD2 (5 bases). This CDR3 has 12 amino acids. CDR1 and CDR2 (germline): SGHAT, FQNNGV. The V end was cut by 5 bases, the J end by 3 bases, with 8 bases between.

The V gene is TRBV3-1 (or the pseudogene TRBV3-2), the J gene TRBJ1-5, with unresolved D. This CDR3 spans 15 amino acids. The V end lost 4 bases, the J end lost 0 bases, and 10 bases lay between the germline ends. Germline lookup yields CDR1 LGHDT and CDR2 YNNKEL (reference sequence). In nucleotides, the CDR3 is TGTGCCAGCAGCCTCGGGGAATTTAGCAATCAGCCCCAGCATTTT. This encodes CASSLGEFSNQPQHF.

The J gene is TRBJ2-5, the V gene TRBV27, with D possibly matching TRBD1 (6 bases). Trimming cost V 6 bases and J 7 bases, with 18 bases left between them. The CDR3 totals 14 residues. Germline lookup yields CDR1 MNHEY and CDR2 SMNVEV (reference sequence). DNA for the CDR3: TGTGCCAGCAGATATGGACAGCCTTTTGGGACCCAGTACTTC. Translation: CASRYGQPFGTQYF.

DNA for the CDR3: TGTGCCAGCTCTCCCCTCGGAGAATACAATGAGCAGTTCTTC. This translates into CASSPLGEYNEQFF. This chain connects TRBV28 to TRBJ2-1; D gene ambiguous. The CDR3 has 14 amino acids. CDR1 is MDHEN and CDR2 is SYDVKM in the germline V gene. V lost 8 bases to trimming and J lost 4 bases, with 15 bases between them.

The chain couples TRBV12-5 to TRBJ2-1; 10 bases line up with TRBD1. The CDR3 is 16 residues long. Germline V gives CDR1 LGHNT, CDR2 FRNRAP. Germline trimming cut 5 bases from V and 2 bases from J; bases unmatched to any gene: 6. Here the CDR3 DNA reads TGTGCTAGTGGTGCACCGGGACAGGGGACCTACAATGAGCAGTTCTTC. This codes for CASGAPGQGTYNEQFF.

The chain employs TRBV12-5 and TRBJ2-7; the match to TRBD2 covers 7 bases. The V gene end was trimmed by 3 bases and the J gene end by 2 bases; junction bases not matched to a gene: 10. CDR3 length: 16 amino acids. The germline gives CDR1 LGHNT, CDR2 FRNRAP. The chain's CDR3 is CASGFRGWGGTYEQYF. Written as DNA, the CDR3 is TGTGCTAGTGGTTTCCGAGGTTGGGGGGGAACCTACGAGCAGTACTTC.

The chain couples TRBV2 to TRBJ2-2, with 7 positions matching TRBD1. Germline loops: CDR1 SNHLY, CDR2 FYNNEI. The CDR3 covers 16 residues. V shed 4 bases, J shed 0 bases, and the junction held 5 bases outside the gene matches. CDR3 DNA sequence: TGTGCCAGCAGTGGACAGGGAGCACCGAACACCGGGGAGCTGTTTTTT. It encodes CASSGQGAPNTGELFF.

CDR3 residues: CASSVGGGGLYEQYF. In DNA form, the CDR3 reads TGTGCCAGCAGCGTAGGTGGGGGGGGCCTCTACGAGCAGTACTTC. The V call is TRBV9, the J call TRBJ2-7, with a possible D match to TRBD2 (7 bases). Germline V CDR1 and CDR2: SGDLS, YYNGEE. This CDR3 spans 15 amino acids. The ends were cut back, 0 bases at V and 3 bases at J, with 13 bases in the middle. The variable domain in full, completed from reference TRBV9 and TRBJ2-7, reads DSGVTQTPKHLITATGQRVTLRCSPRSGDLSVYWYQQSLDQGLQFLIQYYNGEERAKGNILERFSAQQFPDLHSELNLSSLELGDSALYFCASSVGGGGLYEQYFGPGTRLTVT.

In this sample, this clone turned up once. This sequence joins TRBV5-1 and TRBJ1-2; no firm D call. CDR1 is SGHRS and CDR2 is YFSETQ in the germline V gene. CDR3 length: 18 residues. Trimming stripped 0 bases from V and 1 base from J, with 19 bases between. CDR3 residues: CASSLASVGSRLNYGYTF. For the CDR3, the DNA is TGCGCCAGCAGCTTGGCCTCTGTAGGTTCCAGACTTAACTATGGCTACACCTTC.

The chain combines TRBV11-2 with TRBJ2-7; 11 bases match TRBD2. Germline V gene data show CDR1 as SGHAT and CDR2 as FQNNGV. CDR3 length: 15 amino acids. V was pared by 5 bases and J by 3 bases, with 6 bases of the junction left unmatched. CDR3 nucleotides: TGTGCCAGCAGCGTCCCCGGGACTAGCGGCTACGAGCAGTACTTC. Protein sequence: CASSVPGTSGYEQYF.